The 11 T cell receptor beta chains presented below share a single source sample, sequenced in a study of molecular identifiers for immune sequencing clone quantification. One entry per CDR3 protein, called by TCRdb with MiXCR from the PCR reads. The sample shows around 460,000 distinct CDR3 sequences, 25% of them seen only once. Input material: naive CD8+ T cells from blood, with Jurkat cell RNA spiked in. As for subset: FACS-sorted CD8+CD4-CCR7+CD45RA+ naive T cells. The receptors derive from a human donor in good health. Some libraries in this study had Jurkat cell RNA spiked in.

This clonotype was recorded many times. CDR3 region: CASAAGPTSLDEQFF. The CDR3 DNA follows: TGTGCCAGCGCGGCCGGGCCGACATCGCTCGATGAGCAGTTCTTC. The chain employs TRBV6-5 and TRBJ2-1; no firm D call. In germline, CDR1 is MNHEY, CDR2 SVGAGI. The CDR3 has 15 amino acids. Trimming took 8 bases from V and 8 from J, leaving 22 bases between them.

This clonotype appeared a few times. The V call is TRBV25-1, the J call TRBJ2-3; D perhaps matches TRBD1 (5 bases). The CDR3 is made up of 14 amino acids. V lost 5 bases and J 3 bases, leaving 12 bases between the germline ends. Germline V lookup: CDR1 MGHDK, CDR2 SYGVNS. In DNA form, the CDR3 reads TGTGCCAGCAGTTGGCAGGGCGAGACAGATACGCAGTATTTT. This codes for CASSWQGETDTQYF.

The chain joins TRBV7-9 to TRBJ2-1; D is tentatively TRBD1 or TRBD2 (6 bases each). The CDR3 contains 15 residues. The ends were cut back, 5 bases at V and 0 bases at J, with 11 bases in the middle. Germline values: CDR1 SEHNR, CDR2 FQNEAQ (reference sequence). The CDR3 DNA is TGTGCCAGCAGCCCCGAGGGGGGCTCCTACAATGAGCAGTTCTTC. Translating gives CASSPEGGSYNEQFF. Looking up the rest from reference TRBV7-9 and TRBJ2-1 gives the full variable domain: DTGVSQNPRHKITKRGQNVTFRCDPISEHNRLYWYRQTLGQGPEFLTYFQNEAQLEKSRLLSDRFSAERPKGSFSTLEIQRTEQGDSAMYLCASSPEGGSYNEQFFGPGTRLTVL.

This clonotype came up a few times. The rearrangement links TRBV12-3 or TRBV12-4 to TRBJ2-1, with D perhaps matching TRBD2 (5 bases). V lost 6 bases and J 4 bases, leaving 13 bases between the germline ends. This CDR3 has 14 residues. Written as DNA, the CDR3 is TGTGCCAGCAGGTTGGGAGTTCAATACAATGAGCAGTTCTTC. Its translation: CASRLGVQYNEQFF.

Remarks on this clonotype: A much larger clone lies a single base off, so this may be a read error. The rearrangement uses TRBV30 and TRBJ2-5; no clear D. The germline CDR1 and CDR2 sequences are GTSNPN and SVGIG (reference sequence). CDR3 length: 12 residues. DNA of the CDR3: TGTGCCTGGAGTTCAGGTCAAGAGACCCTGTACTTC. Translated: CAWSSGQETLYF.

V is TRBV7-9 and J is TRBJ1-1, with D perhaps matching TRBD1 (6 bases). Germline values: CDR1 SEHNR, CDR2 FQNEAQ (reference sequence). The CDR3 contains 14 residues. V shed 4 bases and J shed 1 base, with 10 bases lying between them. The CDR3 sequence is CASSSGTQNTEAFF. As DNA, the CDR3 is TGTGCCAGCAGCTCTGGGACACAGAACACTGAAGCTTTCTTT.

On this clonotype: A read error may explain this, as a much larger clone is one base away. The CDR3 sequence is CANRQSTEAFF. DNA for the CDR3: TGCGCCAACAGGCAGTCCACTGAAGCTTTCTTT. The chain recombines TRBV10-2 with TRBJ1-1; D might be TRBD1 (5 bases). This CDR3 has 11 amino acids. In germline, CDR1 is WSHSY, CDR2 SAAADI. The ends were cut back, 10 bases at V and 4 bases at J, with 10 bases in the middle.

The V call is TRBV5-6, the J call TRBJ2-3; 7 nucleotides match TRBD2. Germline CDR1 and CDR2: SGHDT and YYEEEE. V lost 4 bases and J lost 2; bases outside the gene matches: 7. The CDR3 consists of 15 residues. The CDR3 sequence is CASSVARDYTDTQYF. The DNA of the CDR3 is TGTGCCAGCAGCGTCGCCCGGGACTACACAGATACGCAGTATTTT.

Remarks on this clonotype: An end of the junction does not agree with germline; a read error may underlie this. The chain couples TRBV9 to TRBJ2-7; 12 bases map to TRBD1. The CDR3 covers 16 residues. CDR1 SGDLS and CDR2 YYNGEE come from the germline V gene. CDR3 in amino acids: CASGVDSGTGGFEQYF. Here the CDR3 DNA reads TGTGCCAGCGGCGTAGATTCCGGGACAGGGGGCTTTGAGCAGTACTTC. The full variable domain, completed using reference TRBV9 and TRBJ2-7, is DSGVTQTPKHLITATGQRVTLRCSPRSGDLSVYWYQQSLDQGLQFLIQYYNGEERAKGNILERFSAQQFPDLHSELNLSSLELGDSALYFCASGVDSGTGGFEQYFGPGTRLTVT.

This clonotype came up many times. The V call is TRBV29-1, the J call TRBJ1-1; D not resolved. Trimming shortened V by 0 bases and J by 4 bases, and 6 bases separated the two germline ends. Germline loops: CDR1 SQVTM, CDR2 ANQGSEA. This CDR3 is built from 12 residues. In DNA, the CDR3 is TGCAGCGTTGAAGACGGAATCACTGAAGCTTTCTTT. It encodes CSVEDGITEAFF.

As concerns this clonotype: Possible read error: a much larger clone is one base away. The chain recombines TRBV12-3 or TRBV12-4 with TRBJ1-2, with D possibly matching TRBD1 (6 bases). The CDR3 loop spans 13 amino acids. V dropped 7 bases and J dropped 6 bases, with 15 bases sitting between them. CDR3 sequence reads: CASTIGQNHGYTF. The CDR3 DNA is TGTGCCAGCACAATCGGACAGAACCATGGCTACACCTTC.